This T cell receptor beta chain was obtained from a study of regulatory T cells in long-lasting Graves disease. Study conclusions and caveats: Small numbers of samples may have cut accuracy.

The V gene end was trimmed by 6 bases and the J gene end by 7 bases; junction bases not matched to a gene: 6. CDR1 is DFQATT and CDR2 is SNEGSKA in the germline V gene (reference sequence). This CDR3 has 14 residues. This clonotype was observed many times. The antigen is undetermined. Arm-PCR of CDR3 regions and iRepertoire HTBI primers were used to build TCR beta libraries. TCRdb processed the multiplex PCR reads anew with MiXCR; each CDR3 protein has one entry. Of about 290,000 distinct CDR3 sequences in the sample, around 20% are singletons; the top ten hold 56%. The sample's time point: persistent/refractory GD, antithyroid drugs over 5 years with positive TRAb. Researchers made the TCR library from RNA that was extracted from PBMCs. EDTA tubes held approximately 8.8 milliliters of peripheral blood from each patient.

The gene calls are TRBV20-1 and TRBJ1-6, with TRBD1 identical over 10 bases. Sequenced here: peripheral blood mononuclear cells (PBMCs), sampled when the disease was refractory, from a patient treated with antithyroid drugs. The receptor's source is a female donor with Graves disease. CDR3 sequence (DNA): TGCAGTGCGGGCCCGGGACAGGGGAATTCACCCCTCCACTTT. Protein sequence: CSAGPGQGNSPLHF.